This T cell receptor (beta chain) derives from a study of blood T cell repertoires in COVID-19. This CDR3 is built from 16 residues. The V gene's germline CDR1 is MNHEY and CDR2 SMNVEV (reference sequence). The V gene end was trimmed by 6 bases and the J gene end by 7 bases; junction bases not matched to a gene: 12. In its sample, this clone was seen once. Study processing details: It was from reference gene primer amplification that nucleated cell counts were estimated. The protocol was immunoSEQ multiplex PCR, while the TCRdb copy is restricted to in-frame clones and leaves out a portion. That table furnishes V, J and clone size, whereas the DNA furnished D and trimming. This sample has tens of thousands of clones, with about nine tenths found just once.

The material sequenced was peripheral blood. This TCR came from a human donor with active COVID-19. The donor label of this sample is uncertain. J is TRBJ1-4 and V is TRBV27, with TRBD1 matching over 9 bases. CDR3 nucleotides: TGTGCCAGCAGATCTAACAGGGGGCGCAACCTTGAAAAACTGTTTTTT. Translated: CASRSNRGRNLEKLFF.